This T cell receptor beta chain is drawn from a study of T cell repertoires in cytomegalovirus infection. Study at large: Used in the study were CMV epitopes, some recently identified and HLA-C-restricted, others well-studied and HLA-B-restricted. A matching HLA type, together with CMV infection, was signaled by public TCR beta signatures.

TCRdb itself ran the reads through MiXCR, one entry per CDR3 protein. The data hold roughly 920,000 distinct CDR3 sequences, with roughly 30% observed a single time. Trimming stripped 5 bases from V and 2 bases from J, with 13 bases between. The germline V gene encodes CDR1 SGHVS and CDR2 FQNEAQ. There are 15 residues in the CDR3. Study-wide results and caveats: Dominant in the ex vivo response were TCR beta clonotypes restricted by HLA-C and specific for CMV. Cumulative public TCR beta family frequency identified CMV carriers with the relevant HLA.

This clonotype was detected a few times. Antigen unknown. The receptor comes from a human donor in good health (CMV status not recorded). Some clones in this sample may be carry-over from other donors' samples. The sequences come from cultured CD8+ T cells from PBMCs, collected from culture after CMV antigen stimulation. The chain carries TRBV7-8 and TRBJ1-5, with D possibly being TRBD1 (5 bases). Here the CDR3 reads CASSPLGEGNQPQHF. CDR3 nucleotides: TGTGCCAGCAGCCCCCTGGGGGAAGGCAATCAGCCCCAGCATTTT.